This T cell receptor (beta chain) was sequenced during a study of blood T cells in healthy people across ages. For the second PCR, which ran for 7 to 11 cycles, a sample-barcoded 5' primer and a J-beta primer mix were used. MiXCR, run by TCRdb on the 5' RACE reads, gives a single entry per CDR3 protein. The data show approximately 1.5 million distinct CDR3 sequences, with 35% to 45% seen just once and just over 4% held by the top ten. The donors, aged roughly 6 to 95, were healthy Caucasians from Russia. This CDR3 contains 15 residues. CDR1 is SEHNR, CDR2 FQNEAQ, per germline (reference sequence). The J segment lost 5 bases and the V segment lost 0 bases, leaving 5 bases of the junction unmatched. Only a few counts were recorded for this clonotype.

Sequencing was done on a sample of blood. The V and J genes are TRBV7-9 and TRBJ1-1; 8 bases are shared with TRBD1. This receptor was taken from a young woman in good health. The CDR3 reads CASSLAGQVSTEAFF. The CDR3, as DNA: TGTGCCAGCAGCTTAGCGGGACAGGTCTCGACTGAAGCTTTCTTT.